This T cell receptor beta chain appears in the sequencing data of a study of blood T cells in healthy people across ages (dated by TCRdb to about 2015). With respect to the entire study: In model experiments, template switching captured about one uniquely barcoded TCR beta cDNA molecule for every two T cells. Using the same blood draw, the study looked at two additional independent replicas of 1 million unique cDNA reads for two donors, one aged 18 to 29 and the other aged 80 or older. Four age groups were formed from the donors: young (average about 16 years), middle-aged (approximately 40), aged (around 68) and long-lived (about 80). To track age-related changes in TCR beta repertoire diversity, the study relied on deep sequencing normalized with unique cDNA molecular identifiers.

Library creation used 5' RACE. TCRdb records Illumina HiSeq 2500 as the sequencer. A second PCR of about 7 to 12 cycles was performed with a sample-barcoded 5' primer and a J-beta primer mix. A unique molecular identifier was introduced onto each TCR beta cDNA molecule by a template-switch 5' adaptor carrying 12 random nucleotides. At least 2.5 million CDR3-containing paired-end reads were obtained from each sample. First-strand cDNA was synthesized from all RNA with the Mint cDNA synthesis kit, primed by a TRBC-specific oligonucleotide. Following uracil-DNA glycosylase treatment, a first 18-cycle PCR with universal primers M1SS and BC2_uni_R was performed on all cDNA. Regarding the original processing steps: For normalization, 1 million high-quality reads were randomly selected from each sample, with every read carrying a distinct molecular identifier. Instead of being binned into consensus sequences, reads that shared molecular identifiers were thrown out. MiTCR, with a Q25 quality threshold and the strictest error-elimination algorithm, was used for CDR3 identification, clonotype clustering and error correction. A nonparametric unseen species model with Euler transformation was used to estimate lower-bound total TCR beta diversity. TCRdb took the public reads, trimmed them with fastp at Q25, ran MiXCR for clone calling and kept in-frame beta chains. For every CDR3 protein sequence, its rows merge into one entry that carries the most common genes and DNA. The V and J calls and clone size are TCRdb's, not the authors'. The sample table lists almost 550,000 distinct CDR3 sequences, about 25% of them with a count of one. Roughly 9.4% of the sample rests with the top ten.

Systemically healthy Caucasian individuals from Russia, 39 in total and aged about 6 to 90 years, were included as donors. Each donor gave ten milliliters of peripheral blood, drawn into EDTA-treated Vacutainer tubes. Ficoll-Paque density-gradient centrifugation was used to isolate PBMCs, with at least 6.5 million per sample. Total RNA was extracted from PBMCs with Trizol reagent, with at least 6 micrograms obtained per sample. For every donor, flow cytometry on a PBMC aliquot measured the percentage of naive CD45RAhigh/CD27high T cells. In this sample, this clonotype turned up a few times. The antigen this receptor binds is unknown. No qualities accompany the bases; no much larger clone lies one base away. Beyond this particular receptor, the publication reports: Donor CMV infection status was unknown, potentially confounding age-related changes in expanded clonotypes. Estimates of total diversity based on one million sequenced T cells were considered lower bounds and underestimates. As age increased, observed TCR beta diversity per million T cells dropped in a roughly linear way, and a significant reduction was already evident by age 40. Compared with the aged group, the long-lived group had more naive CD4+ T cells, fewer expanded clones and increased TCR diversity, a pattern suggesting age selection. Observed TCR beta diversity correlated strongly with the percentage of naive T cells measured by flow cytometry. Since profiling was done on bulk unsorted PBMCs, naive and antigen-experienced compartments could not be conclusively compared.

V and J lose 0 bases and 0 bases, and a span of 9 bases separates them. CDR1 and CDR2 were assigned from the germline V gene as SQVTM and ANQGSEA. From its cysteine to its phenylalanine, the CDR3 spans 15 amino acids. The CDR3 DNA has 45 bases and is translated from base 1. These data were also reused for a study on T cells of mothers and their children. From the second report: Nine systemically healthy Caucasian individuals served as donors, namely three mothers together with their six children. cDNA synthesis used all of the extracted RNA, with 1.5 ug of RNA in each 15 ul reaction. In the second PCR, the M1S primer added sample barcodes and 2-4 random nucleotides. More than 8 million TCR beta CDR3 reads were obtained from each mother, and millions of reads were obtained from each child. Thymic selection similarly shapes TCR recombination output in related and unrelated pairs, with minor effect from inherited differences. Normalized repertoire overlap was always slightly but never significantly higher in related than unrelated mother-child pairs. Persistent microchimeric T cell clones were not detected, at a sensitivity of about 100 clones per million clonotypes. In the study, deep NGS was used to compare the TCR beta repertoires of mothers and children, and features distinguishing related mother-child pairs from unrelated individuals were sought. Mothers averaged approximately 40 +/- 4 years of age and children averaged roughly 10 +/- 4 years. After adapter ligation with NEBNext reagents, the libraries were sequenced on Illumina HiSeq 2000 with 100+100 nt paired-end reads. To prevent cross-contamination, the mother and child libraries were prepared one month apart and sequenced in separate runs. For each donor, somewhere between roughly 500,000 and 2,100,000 distinct TCR beta clonotypes were identified. Naive TCR beta clonotypes were estimated from low-frequency clonotypes matched to each donor's FACS-determined naive share, without sorting.

Recombination linked TRBV29-1 to TRBJ2-4, with TRBD2 tentatively as D gene (5 bases match). Sequenced material: blood. This clonotype was obtained from a boy between 10 and 17 years old in good health. The base sequence is TGCAGCGTTGAAGACGGGGTTACAGCCAAAAACATTCAGTACTTC. Its coded protein is CSVEDGVTAKNIQYF.